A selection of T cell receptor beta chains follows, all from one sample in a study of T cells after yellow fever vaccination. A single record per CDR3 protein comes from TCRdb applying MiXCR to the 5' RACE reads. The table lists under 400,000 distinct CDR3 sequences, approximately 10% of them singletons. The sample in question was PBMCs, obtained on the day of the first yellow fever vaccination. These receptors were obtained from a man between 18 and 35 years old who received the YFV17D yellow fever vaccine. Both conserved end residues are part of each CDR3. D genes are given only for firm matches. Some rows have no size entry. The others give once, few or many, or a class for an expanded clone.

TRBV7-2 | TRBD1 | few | CASSSRGQGADQPQHF
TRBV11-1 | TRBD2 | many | CASSSGPGTSGTDTQYF
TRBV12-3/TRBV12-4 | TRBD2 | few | CATKRGSTDTQYF
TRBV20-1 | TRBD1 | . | CSAPTGQGGHNEQFF
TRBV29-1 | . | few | CSALTWGTEAFF
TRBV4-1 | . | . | CASSPYWGGENIQYF
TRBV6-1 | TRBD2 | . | CASSGLAGETQYF
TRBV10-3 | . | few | CAISESGTGRETQYF
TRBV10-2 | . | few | CASSDRRQPQHF
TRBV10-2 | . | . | CASSSTTQNTEAFF
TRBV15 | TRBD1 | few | CATSRDRFGETQYF
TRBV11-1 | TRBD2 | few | CASSLLRTSGGLLGELFF
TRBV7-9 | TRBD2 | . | CASSRTSGEQFF
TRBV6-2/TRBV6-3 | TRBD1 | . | CASSMGQYGYTF
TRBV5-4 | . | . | CASSARRANTGELFF
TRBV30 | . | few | CGGSRPDDEQFF
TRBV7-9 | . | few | CASSLSDTNQPQHF
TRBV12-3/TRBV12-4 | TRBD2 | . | CASSTAGGSTDTQYF
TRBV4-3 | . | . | CASSQESRPAEAFF
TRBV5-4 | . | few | CASSSAQGSTDTQYF
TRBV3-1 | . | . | CASSLRLGTEAFF
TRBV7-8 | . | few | CASSLLVYEQYF
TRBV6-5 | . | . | CASSYSPTGYEQFF
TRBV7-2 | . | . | CASSLEGSFSYNEQFF